Sequencing of this T cell receptor beta chain was carried out in a study of T cell responses to AZD1222 COVID-19 vaccine. Libraries were prepared by immunoSEQ multiplex PCR; TCRdb keeps only in-frame clonotypes and omits some of them. The repertoire holds 55,000 to 90,000 clones, with less than 90% as singletons. Trimming removed 3 bases at V and 0 bases at J, with 15 bases between. Germline V gene data show CDR1 as DFQATT and CDR2 as SNEGSKA (reference sequence). The CDR3 extends over 16 amino acids. Only one count was recorded for this clone. The source is an adult in good health. The chain recombines TRBV20-1 with TRBJ2-4; D not resolved. Here the sequenced sample was peripheral blood, taken on day 0 of AZD1222 vaccination. The DNA for the CDR3 is TGCAGTGCTAGTAGGCAACATAACCTAGCCAAAAACATTCAGTACTTC. Translating gives CSASRQHNLAKNIQYF.